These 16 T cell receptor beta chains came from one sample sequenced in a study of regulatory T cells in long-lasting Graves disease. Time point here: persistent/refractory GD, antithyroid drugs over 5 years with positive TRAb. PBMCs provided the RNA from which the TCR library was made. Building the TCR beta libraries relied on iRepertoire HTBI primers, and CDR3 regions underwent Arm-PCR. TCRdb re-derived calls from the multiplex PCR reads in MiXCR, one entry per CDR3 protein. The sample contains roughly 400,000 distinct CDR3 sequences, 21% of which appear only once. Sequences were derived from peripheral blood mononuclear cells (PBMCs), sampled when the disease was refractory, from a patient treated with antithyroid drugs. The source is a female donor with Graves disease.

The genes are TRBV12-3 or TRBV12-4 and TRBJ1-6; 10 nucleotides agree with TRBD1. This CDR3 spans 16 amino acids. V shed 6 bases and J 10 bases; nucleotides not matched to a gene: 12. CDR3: CASRLQGQGTSSPLHF. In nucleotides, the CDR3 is TGTGCCAGCAGACTTCAGGGACAGGGGACGAGCTCACCCCTCCACTTT.

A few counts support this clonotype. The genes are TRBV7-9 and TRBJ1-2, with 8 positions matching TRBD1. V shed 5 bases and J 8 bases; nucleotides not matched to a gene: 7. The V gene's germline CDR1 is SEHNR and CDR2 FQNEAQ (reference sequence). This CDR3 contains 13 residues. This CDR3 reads CASSPQTGEGYTF. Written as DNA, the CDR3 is TGTGCCAGCAGCCCCCAGACAGGGGAGGGCTACACCTTC.

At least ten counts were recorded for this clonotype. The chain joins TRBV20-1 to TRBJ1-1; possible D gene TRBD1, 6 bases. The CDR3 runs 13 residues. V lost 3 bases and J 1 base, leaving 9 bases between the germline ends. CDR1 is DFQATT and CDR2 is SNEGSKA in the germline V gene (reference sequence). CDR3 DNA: TGCAGTGCTAGGGGGGACACGAACACTGAAGCTTTCTTT. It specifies CSARGDTNTEAFF.

CDR3 protein: CASSSTGREQFF. The CDR3 nucleotides read TGTGCCAGCAGCTCCACCGGCAGAGAGCAGTTCTTC. The gene calls are TRBV7-8 and TRBJ2-1, with D uncertain. Trimming removed 4 bases at V and 10 bases at J, with 11 bases between. CDR3 length equals 12 residues. Germline CDR1 SGHVS, CDR2 FQNEAQ.

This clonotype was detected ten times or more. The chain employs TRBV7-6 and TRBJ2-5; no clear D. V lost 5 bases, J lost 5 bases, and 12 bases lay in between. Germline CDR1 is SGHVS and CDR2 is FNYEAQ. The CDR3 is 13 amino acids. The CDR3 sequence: CASSPARAETQYF. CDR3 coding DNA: TGTGCCAGCAGCCCCGCTAGGGCGGAGACCCAGTACTTC.

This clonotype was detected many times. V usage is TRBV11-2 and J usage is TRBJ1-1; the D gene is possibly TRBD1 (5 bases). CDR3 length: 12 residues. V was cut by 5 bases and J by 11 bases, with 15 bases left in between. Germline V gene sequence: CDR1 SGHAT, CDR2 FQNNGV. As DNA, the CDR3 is TGTGCCAGCAGCACCGGGACGCTTAGGGCTTTCTTT. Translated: CASSTGTLRAFF.

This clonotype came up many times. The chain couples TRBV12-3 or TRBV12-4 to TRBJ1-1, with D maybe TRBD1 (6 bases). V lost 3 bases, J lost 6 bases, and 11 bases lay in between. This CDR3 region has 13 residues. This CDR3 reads CASSFGGPAEAFF. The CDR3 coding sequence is TGTGCCAGCAGTTTCGGGGGGCCGGCTGAAGCTTTCTTT.

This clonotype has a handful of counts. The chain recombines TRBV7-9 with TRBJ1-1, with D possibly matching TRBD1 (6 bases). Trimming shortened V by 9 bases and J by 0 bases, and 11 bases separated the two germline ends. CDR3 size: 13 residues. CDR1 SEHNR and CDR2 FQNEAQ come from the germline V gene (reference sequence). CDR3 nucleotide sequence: TGTGCCAGTTTTAGGACAGTGAACACTGAAGCTTTCTTT. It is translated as CASFRTVNTEAFF.

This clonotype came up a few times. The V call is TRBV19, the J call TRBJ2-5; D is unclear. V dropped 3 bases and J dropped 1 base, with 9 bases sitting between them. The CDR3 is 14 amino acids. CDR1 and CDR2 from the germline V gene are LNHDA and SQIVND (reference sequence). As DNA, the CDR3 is TGTGCCAGTAGTATCTGGGGAACCCAAGAGACCCAGTACTTC. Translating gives CASSIWGTQETQYF.

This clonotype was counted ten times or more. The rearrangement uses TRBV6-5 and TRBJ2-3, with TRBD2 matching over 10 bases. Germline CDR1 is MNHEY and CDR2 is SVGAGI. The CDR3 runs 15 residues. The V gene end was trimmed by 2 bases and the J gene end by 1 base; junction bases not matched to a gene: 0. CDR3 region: CASSYGTSGTDTQYF. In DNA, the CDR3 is TGTGCCAGCAGTTACGGGACTAGCGGCACAGATACGCAGTATTTT.

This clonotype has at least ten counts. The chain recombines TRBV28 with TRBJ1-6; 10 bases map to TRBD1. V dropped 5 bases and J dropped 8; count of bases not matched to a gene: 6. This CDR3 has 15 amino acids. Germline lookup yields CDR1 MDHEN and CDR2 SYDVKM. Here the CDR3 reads CASSGDRGLDSPLHF. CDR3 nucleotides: TGTGCCAGCAGTGGCGACAGGGGGCTCGATTCACCCCTCCACTTT.

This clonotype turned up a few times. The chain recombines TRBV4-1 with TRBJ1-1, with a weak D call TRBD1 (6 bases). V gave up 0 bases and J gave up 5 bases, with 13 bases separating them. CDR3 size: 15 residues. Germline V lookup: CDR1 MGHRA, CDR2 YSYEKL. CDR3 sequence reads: CASSQETGSSTEAFF. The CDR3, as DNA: TGCGCCAGCAGCCAAGAAACAGGGAGTTCGACTGAAGCTTTCTTT.

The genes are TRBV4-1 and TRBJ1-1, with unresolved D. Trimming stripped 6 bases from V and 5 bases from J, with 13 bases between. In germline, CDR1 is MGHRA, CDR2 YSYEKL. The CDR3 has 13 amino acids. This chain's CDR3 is CASSSGEGTEAFF. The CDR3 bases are TGCGCCAGCAGTTCCGGGGAAGGAACTGAAGCTTTCTTT.

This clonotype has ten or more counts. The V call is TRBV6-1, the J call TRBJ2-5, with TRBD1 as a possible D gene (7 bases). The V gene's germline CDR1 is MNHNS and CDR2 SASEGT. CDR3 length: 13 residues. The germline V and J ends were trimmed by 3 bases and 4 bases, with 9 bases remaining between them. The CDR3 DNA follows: TGTGCCAGCAGTGATCAGGGGGGAGAGACCCAGTACTTC. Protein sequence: CASSDQGGETQYF.

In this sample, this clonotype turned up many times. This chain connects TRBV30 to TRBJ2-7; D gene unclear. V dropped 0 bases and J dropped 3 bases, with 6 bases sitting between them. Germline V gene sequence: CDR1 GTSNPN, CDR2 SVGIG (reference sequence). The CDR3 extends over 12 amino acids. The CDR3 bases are TGTGCCTGGAGTGTATGGGACTACGAGCAGTACTTC. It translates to CAWSVWDYEQYF.

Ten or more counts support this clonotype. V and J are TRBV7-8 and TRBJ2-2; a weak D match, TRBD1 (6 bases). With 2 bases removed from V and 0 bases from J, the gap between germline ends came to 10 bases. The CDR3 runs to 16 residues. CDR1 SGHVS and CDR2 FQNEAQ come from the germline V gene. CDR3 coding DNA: TGTGCCAGCAGCTTAATAGGACAGCCGAACACCGGGGAGCTGTTTTTT. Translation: CASSLIGQPNTGELFF.